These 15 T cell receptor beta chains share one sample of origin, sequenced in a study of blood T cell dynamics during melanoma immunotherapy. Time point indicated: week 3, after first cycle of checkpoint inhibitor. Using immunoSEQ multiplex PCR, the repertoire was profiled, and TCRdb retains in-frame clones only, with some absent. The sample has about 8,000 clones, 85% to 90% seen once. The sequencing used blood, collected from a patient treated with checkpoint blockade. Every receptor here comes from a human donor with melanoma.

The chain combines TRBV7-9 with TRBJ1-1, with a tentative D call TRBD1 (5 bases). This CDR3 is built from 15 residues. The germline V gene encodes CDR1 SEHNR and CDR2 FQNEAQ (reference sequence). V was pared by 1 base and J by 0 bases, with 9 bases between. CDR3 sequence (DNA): TGTGCCAGCAGCTTAGGGGCAGGGATGAACACTGAAGCTTTCTTT. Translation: CASSLGAGMNTEAFF. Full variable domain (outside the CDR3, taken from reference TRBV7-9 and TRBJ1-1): DTGVSQNPRHKITKRGQNVTFRCDPISEHNRLYWYRQTLGQGPEFLTYFQNEAQLEKSRLLSDRFSAERPKGSFSTLEIQRTEQGDSAMYLCASSLGAGMNTEAFFGQGTRLTVV.

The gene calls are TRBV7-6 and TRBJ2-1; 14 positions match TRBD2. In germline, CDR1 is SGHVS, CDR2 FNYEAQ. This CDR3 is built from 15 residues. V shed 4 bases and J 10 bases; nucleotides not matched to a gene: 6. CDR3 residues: CASSSGLAGGGEQFF. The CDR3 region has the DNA TGTGCCAGCAGCTCCGGACTAGCGGGAGGTGGAGAGCAGTTCTTC.

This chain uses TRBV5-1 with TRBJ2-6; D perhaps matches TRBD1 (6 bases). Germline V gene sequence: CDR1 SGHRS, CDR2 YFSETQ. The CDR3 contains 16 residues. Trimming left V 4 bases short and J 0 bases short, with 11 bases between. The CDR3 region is CASSTGQSSGANVLTF. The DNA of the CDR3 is TGCGCCAGCAGCACGGGACAAAGCTCTGGGGCCAACGTCCTGACTTTC. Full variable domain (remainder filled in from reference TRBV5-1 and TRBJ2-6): KAGVTQTPRYLIKTRGQQVTLSCSPISGHRSVSWYQQTPGQGLQFLFEYFSETQRNKGNFPGRFSGRQFSNSRSEMNVSTLELGDSALYLCASSTGQSSGANVLTFGAGSRLTVL.

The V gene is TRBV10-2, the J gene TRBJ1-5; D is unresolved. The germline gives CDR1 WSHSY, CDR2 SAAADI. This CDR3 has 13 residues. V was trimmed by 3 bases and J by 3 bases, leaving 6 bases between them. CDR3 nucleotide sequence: TGCGCCAGCAGTGATGGCTACAATCAGCCCCAGCATTTT. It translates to CASSDGYNQPQHF.

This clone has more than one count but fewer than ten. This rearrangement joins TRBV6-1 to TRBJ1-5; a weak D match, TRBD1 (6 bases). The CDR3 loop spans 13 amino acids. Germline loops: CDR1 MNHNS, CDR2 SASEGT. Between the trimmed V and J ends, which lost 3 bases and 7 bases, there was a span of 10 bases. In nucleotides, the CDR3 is TGTGCCAGCAGTGAGACAGGTATGCAGCCCCAGCATTTT. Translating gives CASSETGMQPQHF.

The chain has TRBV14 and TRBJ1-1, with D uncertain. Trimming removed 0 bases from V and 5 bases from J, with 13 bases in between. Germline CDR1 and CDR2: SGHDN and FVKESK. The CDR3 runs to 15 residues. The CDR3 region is CASSQDGGIGTEAFF. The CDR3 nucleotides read TGTGCCAGCAGCCAAGATGGAGGGATCGGAACTGAAGCTTTCTTT.

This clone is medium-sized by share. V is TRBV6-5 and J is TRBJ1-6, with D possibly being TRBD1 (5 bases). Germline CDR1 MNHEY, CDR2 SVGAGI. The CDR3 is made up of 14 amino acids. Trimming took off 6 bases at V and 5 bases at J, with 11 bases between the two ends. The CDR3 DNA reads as TGTGCCAGCAGCCCGGGACGGGATAATTCACCCCTCCACTTT. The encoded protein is CASSPGRDNSPLHF.

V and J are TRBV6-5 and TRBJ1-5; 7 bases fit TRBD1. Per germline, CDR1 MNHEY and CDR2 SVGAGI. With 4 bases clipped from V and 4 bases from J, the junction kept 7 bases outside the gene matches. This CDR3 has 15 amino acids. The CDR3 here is CASSSTGFGNQPQHF. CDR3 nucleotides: TGTGCCAGCAGTTCGACAGGGTTCGGGAATCAGCCCCAGCATTTT.

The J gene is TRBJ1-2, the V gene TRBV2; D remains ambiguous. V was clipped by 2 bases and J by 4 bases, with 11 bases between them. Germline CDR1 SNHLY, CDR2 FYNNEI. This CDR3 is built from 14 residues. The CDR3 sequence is CASSESLAAYGYTF. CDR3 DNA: TGTGCCAGCAGTGAAAGCTTAGCGGCCTATGGCTACACCTTC.

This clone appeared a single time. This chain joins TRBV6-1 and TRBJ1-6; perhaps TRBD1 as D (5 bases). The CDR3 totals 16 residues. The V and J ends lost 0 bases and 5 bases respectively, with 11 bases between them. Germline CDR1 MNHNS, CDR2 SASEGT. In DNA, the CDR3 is TGTGCCAGCAGTGAAGCAGGGCAGGGAAATAATTCACCCCTCCACTTT. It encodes CASSEAGQGNNSPLHF.

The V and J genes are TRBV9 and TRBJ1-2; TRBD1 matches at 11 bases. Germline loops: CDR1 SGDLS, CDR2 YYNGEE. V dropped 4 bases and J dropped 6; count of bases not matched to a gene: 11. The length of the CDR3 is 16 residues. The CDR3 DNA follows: TGTGCCAGCAGCCACGGACAGGGGGCTAGTGTAAATGGCTACACCTTC. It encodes CASSHGQGASVNGYTF.

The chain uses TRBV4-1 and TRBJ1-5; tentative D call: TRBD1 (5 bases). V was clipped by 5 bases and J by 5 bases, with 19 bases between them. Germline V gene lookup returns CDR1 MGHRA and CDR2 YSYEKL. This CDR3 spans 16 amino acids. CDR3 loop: CASSKSGPGFDQPQHF. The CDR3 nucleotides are TGCGCCAGCAGCAAGTCGGGGCCGGGGTTTGATCAGCCCCAGCATTTT.

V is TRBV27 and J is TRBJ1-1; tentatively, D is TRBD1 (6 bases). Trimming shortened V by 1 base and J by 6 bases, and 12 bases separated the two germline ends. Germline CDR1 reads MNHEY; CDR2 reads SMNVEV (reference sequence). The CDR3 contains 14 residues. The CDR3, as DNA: TGTGCCAGCAGTTTATACGAAAACAGGGCTGAAGCTTTCTTT. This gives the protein CASSLYENRAEAFF.

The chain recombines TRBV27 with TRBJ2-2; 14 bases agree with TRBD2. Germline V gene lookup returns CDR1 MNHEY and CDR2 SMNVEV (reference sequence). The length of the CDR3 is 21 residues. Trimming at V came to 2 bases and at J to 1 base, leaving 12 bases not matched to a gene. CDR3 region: CASSLIPPGLAGAMNTGELFF. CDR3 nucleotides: TGTGCCAGCAGTTTAATTCCTCCGGGACTAGCGGGAGCAATGAACACCGGGGAGCTGTTTTTT.

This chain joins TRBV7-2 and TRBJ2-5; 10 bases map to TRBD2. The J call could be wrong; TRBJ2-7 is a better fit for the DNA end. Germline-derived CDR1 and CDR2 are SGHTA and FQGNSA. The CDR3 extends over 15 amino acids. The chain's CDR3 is CASSLGAGGPHEQYF. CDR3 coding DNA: TGTGCCAGCAGCTTAGGAGCGGGGGGGCCCCACGAGCAGTACTTC.